The next 19 T cell receptor beta chains were all read from a single sample in a study of CD8+CD57+ T cells in acquired aplastic anemia. Template material for TCR beta VDJ and CDR3 profiling consisted of genomic DNA. MiXCR, applied by TCRdb to the reads, yields one record per CDR3 protein. This table holds about 43,000 distinct CDR3 sequences, approximately 63% found once. Patients included in sequencing had previously demonstrated CD8+CD57+ cell expansion by flow cytometry. Sequences were obtained from sorted CD4+, CD8+, or CD8+CD57+ T cells (not recorded which) from PBMCs. The receptors were sampled from a human donor with aplastic anemia.

V usage is TRBV15 and J usage is TRBJ2-5; D remains ambiguous. Germline V gene sequence: CDR1 LNHNV, CDR2 YYDKDF (reference sequence). Trimming removed 5 bases from V and 1 base from J, with 14 bases in between. The CDR3 runs 15 residues. For the CDR3, the DNA is TGTGCCACCAGCGCCCGGTCGAGGACCCAAGAGACCCAGTACTTC. It codes for CATSARSRTQETQYF. Based on the CDR3 plus reference TRBV15 and TRBJ2-5, the full variable domain is DAMVIQNPRYQVTQFGKPVTLSCSQTLNHNVMYWYQQKSSQAPKLLFHYYDKDFNNEADTPDNFQSRRPNTSFCFLDIRSPGLGDTAMYLCATSARSRTQETQYFGPGTRLLVL.

This clonotype was seen repeatedly, ten times or more. The CDR3 nucleotides are TGTGCCAGCAGCCCCGCCTATCGGGCCGGCTATGGCTACACCTTC. Amino acids: CASSPAYRAGYGYTF. The gene calls are TRBV9 and TRBJ1-2; D unclear. V was shortened by 4 bases and J by 4 bases, with 17 bases between the two germline ends. This CDR3 region has 15 residues. Germline V gene lookup returns CDR1 SGDLS and CDR2 YYNGEE.

This clonotype is classed as medium-sized (0.01 to 0.1%). This chain joins TRBV20-1 and TRBJ2-2, with 11 bases aligning to TRBD2. Germline-derived CDR1 and CDR2 are DFQATT and SNEGSKA (reference sequence). The trim removed 1 base at V and 3 bases at J, leaving 4 bases unmatched. The CDR3 spans 16 residues. CDR3 in amino acids: CSARGDSGGDTGELFF. In nucleotides, the CDR3 is TGCAGTGCTAGAGGGGATAGCGGGGGGGACACCGGGGAGCTGTTTTTT.

The chain combines TRBV7-7 with TRBJ2-5; 7 positions match TRBD2. V shed 0 bases and J 2 bases; nucleotides not matched to a gene: 0. CDR1 SSHAT and CDR2 FNYEAQ come from the germline V gene (reference sequence). The CDR3 is 14 amino acids. The CDR3 here is CASSLAGGQETQYF. As DNA, the CDR3 is TGTGCCAGCAGCTTAGCGGGAGGGCAAGAGACCCAGTACTTC.

The chain joins TRBV20-1 to TRBJ1-2, with D maybe TRBD1 (6 bases). Trimming cost V 2 bases and J 5 bases, with 18 bases left between them. The germline V gene encodes CDR1 DFQATT and CDR2 SNEGSKA (reference sequence). This CDR3 has 15 residues. CDR3 loop: CSARLGGAKGYGYTF. The CDR3 DNA reads TGCAGTGCTAGATTGGGGGGCGCAAAGGGGTATGGCTACACCTTC.

In its sample, this clonotype was seen many times. The rearrangement joins TRBV18 to TRBJ2-7; 9 bases map to TRBD1. CDR3 size: 14 residues. Germline V gene sequence: CDR1 KGHSH, CDR2 LQKENI. Unmatched junction bases numbered 2, after V lost 3 bases and J lost 2 bases. The DNA for the CDR3 is TGTGCCAGCTCACCGGGACAGGGAGCCTACGAGCAGTACTTC. Translated, it gives CASSPGQGAYEQYF.

This clonotype is a singleton in its sample. This rearrangement joins TRBV15 to TRBJ1-1, with TRBD1 as a possible D gene (6 bases). CDR3 length: 13 residues. V was trimmed by 3 bases and J by 4 bases, leaving 9 bases between them. Per the germline V gene, CDR1 is LNHNV and CDR2 is YYDKDF (reference sequence). The CDR3 DNA reads as TGTGCCACCAGCAGGGAAGGGGGCACTGAAGCTTTCTTT. Its translation: CATSREGGTEAFF.

The rearrangement joins TRBV19 to TRBJ2-1; a weak D match, TRBD2 (7 bases). Germline lookup yields CDR1 LNHDA and CDR2 SQIVND (reference sequence). This CDR3 contains 15 residues. The germline V and J ends were trimmed by 3 bases and 6 bases, with 15 bases remaining between them. Written as DNA, the CDR3 is TGTGCCAGTAGTATGGGGAGGGGGGGGTTCAATGAGCAGTTCTTC. Its translation is CASSMGRGGFNEQFF.

Note on this clonotype: One end of the junction fails to match germline, which may point to a read error. The chain employs TRBV20-1 and TRBJ1-1; 10 nucleotides match TRBD1. Looked up from germline, CDR1 is DFQATT and CDR2 is SNEGSKA (reference sequence). The CDR3 covers 15 residues. The CDR3 DNA follows: TGCAGTGCTGACAAAGCAGGGACAGGGGACACTGAGGCTTTCTTT. Its protein product is CSADKAGTGDTEAFF.

The V gene is TRBV15, the J gene TRBJ2-1; D is uncertain. The CDR3 totals 16 residues. Germline V gives CDR1 LNHNV, CDR2 YYDKDF (reference sequence). V gave up 5 bases and J gave up 0 bases, with 14 bases separating them. The CDR3 bases are TGTGCCACCAGCTCTCACTTAGCTAGCTCCTACAATGAGCAGTTCTTC. This codes for CATSSHLASSYNEQFF.

Written as DNA, the CDR3 is TGTGCCAGCAGCTTGGGCGGCGGGGGGTTGACGTACAATGAGCAGTTCTTC. Its protein product is CASSLGGGGLTYNEQFF. The chain links TRBV7-9 to TRBJ2-1, with 8 bases fitting TRBD2. Germline V lookup: CDR1 SEHNR, CDR2 FQNEAQ (reference sequence). The CDR3 spans 17 residues. V lost 3 bases to trimming and J lost 4 bases; unmatched junction nucleotides: 11.

This clonotype showed up many times. This chain uses TRBV4-1 with TRBJ1-1; no definite D call. From germline, CDR1 is MGHRA and CDR2 YSYEKL. The germline V and J ends were trimmed by 0 bases and 1 base, with 3 bases remaining between them. This CDR3 has 13 amino acids. The CDR3 DNA reads TGCGCCAGCAGCCAAGACAGGAACACTGAAGCTTTCTTT. It codes for CASSQDRNTEAFF.

This clonotype was seen more than once but under ten times. The rearrangement links TRBV2 to TRBJ2-1; 8 bases agree with TRBD1. Germline loops: CDR1 SNHLY, CDR2 FYNNEI. The CDR3 length is 12 residues. Unmatched junction bases numbered 0, after V lost 6 bases and J lost 5 bases. The CDR3 sequence is CASRTGDNEQFF. CDR3 nucleotides: TGTGCCAGCAGGACAGGGGACAATGAGCAGTTCTTC.

Details on this clonotype: At one end, the junction sequence differs from germline, possibly due to a read error. V usage is TRBV7-9 and J usage is TRBJ2-5; D remains unclear. CDR3 size: 16 residues. CDR1 and CDR2 (germline): SEHNR, FQNEAQ (reference sequence). For the CDR3, the DNA is TGTGCCTGCAGCCGCCTGGAACGCTCTGGCCAAGAGACCCAGTACTTC. Encoded protein: CACSRLERSGQETQYF.

The rearrangement uses TRBV24-1 and TRBJ2-6; 7 nucleotides align to TRBD1. This CDR3 is built from 17 residues. V was pared by 8 bases and J by 0 bases, with 9 bases of the junction left unmatched. Germline assignment: CDR1 KGHDR and CDR2 SFDVKD. Here the CDR3 reads CATIPTGPSSGANVLTF. The CDR3 DNA reads as TGTGCCACCATCCCGACAGGGCCAAGCTCTGGGGCCAACGTCCTGACTTTC.

The chain links TRBV15 to TRBJ2-7; TRBD1 might be the D (5 bases). This CDR3 region has 14 residues. The germline V gene has CDR1 LNHNV and CDR2 YYDKDF (reference sequence). V shed 1 base and J shed 4 bases, with 11 bases lying between them. The CDR3 nucleotides are TGTGCCACCAGCAGAGTTCGTGGGGCTTACGAGCAGTACTTC. It specifies CATSRVRGAYEQYF. The variable domain in full, completed from reference TRBV15 and TRBJ2-7, reads DAMVIQNPRYQVTQFGKPVTLSCSQTLNHNVMYWYQQKSSQAPKLLFHYYDKDFNNEADTPDNFQSRRPNTSFCFLDIRSPGLGDTAMYLCATSRVRGAYEQYFGPGTRLTVT.

This sequence joins TRBV25-1 and TRBJ2-7, with D possibly being TRBD1 or TRBD2 (5 bases each). The length of the CDR3 is 17 residues. Germline CDR1 is MGHDK and CDR2 is SYGVNS. V dropped 5 bases and J dropped 5 bases, with 25 bases sitting between them. This CDR3 reads CASSSVPGRGRQDEQYF. The CDR3 DNA follows: TGTGCCAGCAGTTCCGTCCCGGGACGGGGTCGTCAAGACGAGCAGTACTTC.

In regard to this clonotype: Since a much larger clone is just one base distant, this may be a read error. The V gene is TRBV6-5, the J gene TRBJ2-5; D ambiguous. This CDR3 contains 15 residues. CDR1 MNHEY and CDR2 SVGAGI come from the germline V gene. CDR3 in amino acids: CTSSYESLGRETQYF. DNA for the CDR3: TGTACCAGCAGTTACGAGAGTCTAGGCAGAGAGACCCAGTACTTC.

J is TRBJ1-6 and V is TRBV15; D remains ambiguous. Germline CDR1 is LNHNV and CDR2 is YYDKDF (reference sequence). There are 15 residues in the CDR3. Trimming removed 1 base at V and 9 bases at J, with 13 bases between. CDR3 region: CATSRVDSPISPLHF. CDR3 coding DNA: TGTGCCACCAGCAGAGTGGACTCACCGATTTCACCCCTCCACTTT.